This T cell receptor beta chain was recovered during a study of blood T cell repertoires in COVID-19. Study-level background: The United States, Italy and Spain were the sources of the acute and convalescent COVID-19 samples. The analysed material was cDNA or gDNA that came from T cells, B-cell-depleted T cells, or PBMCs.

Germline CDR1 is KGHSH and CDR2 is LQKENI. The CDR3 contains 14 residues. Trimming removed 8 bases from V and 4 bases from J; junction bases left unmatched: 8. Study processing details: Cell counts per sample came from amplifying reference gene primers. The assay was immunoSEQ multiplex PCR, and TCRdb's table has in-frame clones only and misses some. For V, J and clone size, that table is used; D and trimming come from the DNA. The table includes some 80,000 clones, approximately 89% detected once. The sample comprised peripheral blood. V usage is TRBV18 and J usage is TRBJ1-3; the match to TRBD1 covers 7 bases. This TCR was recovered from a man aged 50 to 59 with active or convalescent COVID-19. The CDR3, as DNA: TGTGCCAGCCAGGGACAGCGTTTAGGAAACACCATATATTTT. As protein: CASQGQRLGNTIYF.